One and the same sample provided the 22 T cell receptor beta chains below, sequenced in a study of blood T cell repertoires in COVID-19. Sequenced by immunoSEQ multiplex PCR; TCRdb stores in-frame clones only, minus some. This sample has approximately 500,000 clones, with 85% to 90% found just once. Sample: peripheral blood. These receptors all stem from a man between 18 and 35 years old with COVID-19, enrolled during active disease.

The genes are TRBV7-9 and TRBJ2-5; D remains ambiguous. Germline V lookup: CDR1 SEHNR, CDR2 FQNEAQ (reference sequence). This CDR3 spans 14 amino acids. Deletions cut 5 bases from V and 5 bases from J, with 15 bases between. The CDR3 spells CASSPSSGGETQYF. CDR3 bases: TGTGCCAGCAGCCCAAGTTCAGGTGGGGAGACCCAGTACTTC.

CDR3 sequence reads: CASIYGTGSSYEQYF. For the CDR3, the DNA is TGTGCCAGCATATACGGGACAGGGTCGTCCTACGAGCAGTACTTC. V is TRBV2 and J is TRBJ2-7; the match to TRBD1 covers 9 bases. V gave up 7 bases and J gave up 1 base; unmatched junction bases: 8. The germline V gene encodes CDR1 SNHLY and CDR2 FYNNEI. The CDR3 length is 15 residues. Full variable domain (rest looked up from reference TRBV2 and TRBJ2-7): EPEVTQTPSHQVTQMGQEVILRCVPISNHLYFYWYRQILGQKVEFLVSFYNNEISEKSEIFDDQFSVERPDGSNFTLKIRSTKLEDSAMYFCASIYGTGSSYEQYFGPGTRLTVT.

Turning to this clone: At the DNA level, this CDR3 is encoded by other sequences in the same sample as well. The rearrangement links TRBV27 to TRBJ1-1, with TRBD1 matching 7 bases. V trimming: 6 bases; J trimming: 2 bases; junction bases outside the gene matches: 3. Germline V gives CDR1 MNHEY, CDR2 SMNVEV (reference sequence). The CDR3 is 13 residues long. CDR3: CASRTGLNTEAFF. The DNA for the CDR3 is TGTGCCAGCAGGACAGGGCTAAACACTGAAGCTTTCTTT.

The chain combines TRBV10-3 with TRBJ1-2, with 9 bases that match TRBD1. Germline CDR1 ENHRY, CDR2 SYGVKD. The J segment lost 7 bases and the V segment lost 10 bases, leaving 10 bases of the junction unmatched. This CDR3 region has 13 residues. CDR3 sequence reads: CATNEQGAVGYTF. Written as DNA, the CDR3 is TGTGCCACGAATGAACAGGGGGCGGTTGGCTACACCTTC.

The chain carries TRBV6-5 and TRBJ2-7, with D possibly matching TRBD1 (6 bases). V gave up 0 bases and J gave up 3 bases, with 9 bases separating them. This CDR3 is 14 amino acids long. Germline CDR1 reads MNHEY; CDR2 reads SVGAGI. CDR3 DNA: TGTGCCAGCAGTTACTCGGGACAAGTCTACGAGCAGTACTTC. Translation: CASSYSGQVYEQYF.

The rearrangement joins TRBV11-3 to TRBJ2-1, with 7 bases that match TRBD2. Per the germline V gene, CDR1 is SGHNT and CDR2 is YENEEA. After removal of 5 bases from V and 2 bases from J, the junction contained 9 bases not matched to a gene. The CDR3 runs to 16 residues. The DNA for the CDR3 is TGTGCCAGCAGCCCCCGAGGGAGGGCCACCTACAATGAGCAGTTCTTC. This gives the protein CASSPRGRATYNEQFF. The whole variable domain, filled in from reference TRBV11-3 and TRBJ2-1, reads EAGVVQSPRYKIIEKKQPVAFWCNPISGHNTLYWYLQNLGQGPELLIRYENEEAVDDSQLPKDRFSAERLKGVDSTLKIQPAELGDSAVYLCASSPRGRATYNEQFFGPGTRLTVL.

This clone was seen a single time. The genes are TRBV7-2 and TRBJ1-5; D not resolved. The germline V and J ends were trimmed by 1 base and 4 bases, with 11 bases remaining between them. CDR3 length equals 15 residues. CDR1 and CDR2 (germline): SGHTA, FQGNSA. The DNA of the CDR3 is TGTGCCAGCAGCTTAGGATCGGGTGTTAATCAGCCCCAGCATTTT. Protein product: CASSLGSGVNQPQHF.

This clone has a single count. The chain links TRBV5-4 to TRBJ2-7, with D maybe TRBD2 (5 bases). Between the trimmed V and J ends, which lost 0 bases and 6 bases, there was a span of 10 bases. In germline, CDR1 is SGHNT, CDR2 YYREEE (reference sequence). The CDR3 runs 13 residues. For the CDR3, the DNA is TGTGCCAGCAGCTTGGCCCTAACTAGCGAGCAGTACTTC. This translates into CASSLALTSEQYF.

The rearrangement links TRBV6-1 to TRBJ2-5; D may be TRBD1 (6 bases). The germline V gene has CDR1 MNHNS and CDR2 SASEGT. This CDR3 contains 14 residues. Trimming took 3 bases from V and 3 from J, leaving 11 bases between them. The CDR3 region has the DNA TGTGCCAGCAGTGACATGGGACACGAAGAGACCCAGTACTTC. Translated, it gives CASSDMGHEETQYF.

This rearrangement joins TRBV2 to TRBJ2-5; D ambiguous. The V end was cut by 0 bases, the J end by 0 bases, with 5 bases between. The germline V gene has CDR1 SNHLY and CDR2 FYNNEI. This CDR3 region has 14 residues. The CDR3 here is CASSEASYQETQYF. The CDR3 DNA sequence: TGTGCCAGCAGTGAAGCCTCCTACCAAGAGACCCAGTACTTC.

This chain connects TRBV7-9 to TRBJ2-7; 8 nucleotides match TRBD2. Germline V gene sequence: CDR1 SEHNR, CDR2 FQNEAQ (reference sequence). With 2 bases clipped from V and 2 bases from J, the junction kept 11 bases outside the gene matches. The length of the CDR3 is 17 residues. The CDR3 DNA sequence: TGTGCCAGCAGCTTACCCGACAAGCGGGAGTGGGCCTACGAGCAGTACTTC. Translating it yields CASSLPDKREWAYEQYF.

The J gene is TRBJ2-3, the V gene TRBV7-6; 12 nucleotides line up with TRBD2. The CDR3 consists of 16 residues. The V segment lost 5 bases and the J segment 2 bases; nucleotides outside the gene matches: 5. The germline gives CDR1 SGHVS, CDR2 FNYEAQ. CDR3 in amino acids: CASSHRTSGDTDTQYF. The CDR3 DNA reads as TGTGCCAGCAGCCACAGGACTAGCGGGGACACAGATACGCAGTATTTT.

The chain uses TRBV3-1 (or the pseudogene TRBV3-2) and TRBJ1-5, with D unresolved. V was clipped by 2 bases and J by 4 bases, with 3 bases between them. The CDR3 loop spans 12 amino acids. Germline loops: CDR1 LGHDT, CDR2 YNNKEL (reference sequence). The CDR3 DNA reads TGTGCCAGCAGCCAATTAAATCAGCCCCAGCATTTT. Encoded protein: CASSQLNQPQHF.

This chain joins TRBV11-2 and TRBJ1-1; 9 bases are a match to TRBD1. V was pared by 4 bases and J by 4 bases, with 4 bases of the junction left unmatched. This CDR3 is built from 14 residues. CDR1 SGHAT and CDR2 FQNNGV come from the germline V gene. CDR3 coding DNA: TGTGCCAGCAGCTCCGGGACAGGGAGCACTGAAGCTTTCTTT. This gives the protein CASSSGTGSTEAFF.

CDR3 amino acids: CASSQEQGTEAFF. For the CDR3, the DNA is TGTGCCAGCAGCCAGGAACAGGGTACTGAAGCTTTCTTT. This chain uses TRBV3-1 (or the pseudogene TRBV3-2) with TRBJ1-1, with D possibly TRBD1 on 6 matching bases. Deletions cut 3 bases from V and 5 bases from J, with 10 bases between. Per the germline V gene, CDR1 is LGHDT and CDR2 is YNNKEL (reference sequence). The CDR3 loop spans 13 amino acids.

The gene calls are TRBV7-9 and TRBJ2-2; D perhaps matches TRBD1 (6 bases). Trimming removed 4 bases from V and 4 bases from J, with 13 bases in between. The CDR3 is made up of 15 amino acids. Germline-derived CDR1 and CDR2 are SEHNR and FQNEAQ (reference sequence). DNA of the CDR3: TGTGCCAGCAGCTCCTCGGGACACAGCACCGGGGAGCTGTTTTTT. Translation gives CASSSSGHSTGELFF.

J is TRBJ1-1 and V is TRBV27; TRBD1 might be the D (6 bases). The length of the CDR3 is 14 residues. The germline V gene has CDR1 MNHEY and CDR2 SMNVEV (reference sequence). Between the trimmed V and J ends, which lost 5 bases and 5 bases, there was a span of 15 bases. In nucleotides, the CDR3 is TGTGCCAGCAGTCTCACACAGGGAGGGACTGAAGCTTTCTTT. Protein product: CASSLTQGGTEAFF.

CDR3 DNA: TGTGCCAGCATAGGTCAGGGTTACAATGAGCAGTTCTTC. Translation gives CASIGQGYNEQFF. The chain recombines TRBV12-3 or TRBV12-4 with TRBJ2-1, with a weak D call TRBD1 (5 bases). The ends were cut back, 7 bases at V and 4 bases at J, with 11 bases in the middle. The CDR3 is 13 residues long.

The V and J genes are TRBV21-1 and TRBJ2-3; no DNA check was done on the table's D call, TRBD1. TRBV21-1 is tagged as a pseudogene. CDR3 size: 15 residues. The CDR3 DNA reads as TGTGCCAGCAGCAAGACAGGGATTAGCACAGATACGCAGTATTTT. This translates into CASSKTGISTDTQYF.

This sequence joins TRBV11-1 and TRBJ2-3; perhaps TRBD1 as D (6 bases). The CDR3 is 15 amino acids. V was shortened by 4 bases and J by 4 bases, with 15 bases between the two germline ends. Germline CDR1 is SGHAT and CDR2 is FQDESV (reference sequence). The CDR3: CASSWKTGEADTQYF. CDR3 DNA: TGTGCCAGCAGCTGGAAGACAGGAGAAGCAGATACGCAGTATTTT.

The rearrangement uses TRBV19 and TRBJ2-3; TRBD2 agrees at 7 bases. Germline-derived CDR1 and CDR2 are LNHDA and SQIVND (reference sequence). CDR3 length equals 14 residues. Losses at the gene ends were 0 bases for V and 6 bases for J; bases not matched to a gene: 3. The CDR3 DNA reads TGTGCCAGTAGTATAGATCAGGGAGGGGATACGCAGTATTTT. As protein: CASSIDQGGDTQYF.

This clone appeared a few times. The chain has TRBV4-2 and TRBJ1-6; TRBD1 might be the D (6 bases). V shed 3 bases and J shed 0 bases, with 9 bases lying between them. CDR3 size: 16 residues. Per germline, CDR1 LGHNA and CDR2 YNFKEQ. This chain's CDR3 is CASSQDSVSYNSPLHF. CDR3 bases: TGTGCCAGCAGCCAGGACAGCGTCTCCTATAATTCACCCCTCCACTTT.